This T cell receptor (beta chain) was recovered during a study of identical twins. Study findings and constraints: Invariant MAIT and iNKT cells could partly confound zero-insertion analyses. Abundant beta clonotypes from cord blood had fewer insertions, unlike memory repertoires, which showed none.

Using its own MiXCR run on the 5' RACE reads, TCRdb lists one record per CDR3 protein. The sample gives about 720,000 distinct CDR3 sequences, 15% to 20% of which show up once; roughly 13% is in the top ten. To note about this clonotype: No antigen is known for it.

The germline V gene encodes CDR1 MNHEY and CDR2 SVGEGT. This CDR3 is 13 amino acids long. Deletions cut 7 bases from V and 2 bases from J, with 12 bases between. The same sample was also studied in work on T cells expressing NK-cell markers. That report notes: The study drew TCR beta repertoires from sorted CD3+CD56+NKG2C+, CD3+CD56+NKG2C- and CD3+CD56-NKG2C+ T cells.

The chain is built from TRBV6-2 or TRBV6-3 and TRBJ2-7; D might be TRBD2 (6 bases). Input material: PBMCs. The sequence was collected from a woman aged 18-30 years in good health. The CDR3: CASTTGGAYEQYF. The CDR3 DNA reads TGTGCCAGCACTACCGGGGGAGCCTACGAGCAGTACTTC.